What follows are 5 T cell receptor beta chains derived from one specimen sequenced in a study of blood T cells in healthy people across ages. With a J-beta primer mix and a sample-barcoded 5' primer, a second PCR ran roughly 7 to 11 cycles. TCRdb re-called the 5' RACE reads with MiXCR, one entry per CDR3 protein. The sample records 1.4 million to 1.5 million distinct CDR3 sequences, 35% to 45% being singletons. Source material: blood. The receptor set was obtained from a woman between 18 and 30 years old in good health.

This rearrangement joins TRBV7-9 to TRBJ1-2; TRBD1 matches at 8 bases. CDR1 is SEHNR, CDR2 FQNEAQ, per germline (reference sequence). Trimming removed 5 bases from V and 6 bases from J; junction bases left unmatched: 5. The CDR3 is made up of 13 amino acids. As DNA, the CDR3 is TGTGCCAGCAGCGTGACAGGGGAAAATGGCTACACCTTC. Its protein product is CASSVTGENGYTF.

This clonotype was counted only a few times. The chain links TRBV7-2 to TRBJ2-1, with 8 bases fitting TRBD2. This CDR3 comprises 17 residues. V gave up 5 bases and J gave up 8 bases; unmatched junction bases: 17. The germline CDR1 and CDR2 sequences are SGHTA and FQGNSA. CDR3 bases: TGTGCCAGCAGCACCAAGGCCACCGGGACTAGACTCCATGAGCAGTTCTTC. Translating it yields CASSTKATGTRLHEQFF.

This chain joins TRBV7-2 and TRBJ1-1; D unclear. Germline CDR1 reads SGHTA; CDR2 reads FQGNSA. This CDR3 comprises 15 residues. V lost 2 bases, J lost 3 bases, and 13 bases lay in between. The CDR3 loop is CASSLRPTDDTEAFF. CDR3 sequence (DNA): TGTGCCAGCAGCTTAAGGCCTACGGACGACACTGAAGCTTTCTTT.

In regard to this clonotype: The germline gene is not matched at one end of the junction; a read error may be the cause. The J gene is TRBJ2-5, the V gene TRBV25-1; 8 nucleotides match TRBD2. TRBJ2-7 matches the DNA end more closely, so the J call is doubtful. Germline lookup yields CDR1 MGHDK and CDR2 SYGVNS. The CDR3 sequence is 10 residues long. The CDR3: CVSGGYEQYF. The CDR3, as DNA: TGTGTCAGCGGGGGCTACGAGCAGTACTTC.

This clonotype has more than one count but fewer than ten. The chain has TRBV6-6 and TRBJ2-1; D is ambiguous. The V and J ends lost 5 bases and 9 bases respectively, with 17 bases between them. The CDR3 is made up of 14 amino acids. The V gene's germline CDR1 is MNHNY and CDR2 SVGAGI (reference sequence). The CDR3 sequence is CASSQNDRVREQFF. The CDR3, as DNA: TGTGCCAGCAGTCAAAACGATCGTGTTCGTGAGCAGTTCTTC.